These 12 T cell receptor beta chains originate from one sample sequenced in a study of cytomegalovirus exposure and HLA in healthy donors. Produced via immunoSEQ multiplex PCR; TCRdb's table is partial and in-frame only. The sample records nearly 200,000 clones, 65% to 90% being singletons. Material for sequencing was PBMCs. These receptors all stem from a woman aged 30 to 39 in good health and CMV-seropositive.

This chain uses TRBV7-8 with TRBJ1-1; no clear D. Trimming shortened V by 5 bases and J by 5 bases, and 9 bases separated the two germline ends. The CDR3 covers 12 residues. CDR1 is SGHVS, CDR2 FQNEAQ, per germline. This chain's CDR3 is CASSPIRTEAFF. The CDR3 coding sequence is TGTGCCAGCAGCCCTATTCGGACTGAAGCTTTCTTT.

V and J are TRBV7-9 and TRBJ1-3, with D tentatively TRBD1 (5 bases). The V end lost 5 bases, the J end lost 2 bases, and 13 bases lay between the germline ends. The germline CDR1 and CDR2 sequences are SEHNR and FQNEAQ (reference sequence). The CDR3 sequence is 15 residues long. CDR3 region: CASSLGPGTGNTIYF. The CDR3 coding sequence is TGTGCCAGCAGCCTAGGGCCAGGGACTGGAAACACCATATATTTT.

DNA of the CDR3: TGTGCCAGCAGTCAAACCCGACAAACCTACAATGAGCAGTTCTTC. This sequence encodes CASSQTRQTYNEQFF. The chain joins TRBV27 to TRBJ2-1; unclear D gene. Trimming took 5 bases from V and 2 from J, leaving 13 bases between them. The CDR3 has 15 amino acids. Germline V CDR1 and CDR2: MNHEY, SMNVEV (reference sequence).

The rearrangement joins TRBV27 to TRBJ1-5; D uncertain. The CDR3 runs 15 residues. Between the trimmed V and J ends, which lost 5 bases and 0 bases, there was a span of 11 bases. CDR1 MNHEY and CDR2 SMNVEV come from the germline V gene (reference sequence). CDR3 sequence reads: CASSPPLYSNQPQHF. In DNA, the CDR3 is TGTGCCAGCAGTCCCCCCCTTTATAGCAATCAGCCCCAGCATTTT.

This chain joins TRBV7-8 and TRBJ2-3; D is uncertain. Trimming cost V 4 bases and J 2 bases, with 10 bases left between them. The CDR3 has 14 residues. Looked up from germline, CDR1 is SGHVS and CDR2 is FQNEAQ. The CDR3 nucleotides read TGTGCCAGCAGCTCCTCGTGGCTCACAGATACGCAGTATTTT. It is translated as CASSSSWLTDTQYF.

The V and J genes are TRBV5-1 and TRBJ1-4; tentative D call: TRBD1 (5 bases). The CDR3 runs 17 residues. Between the trimmed V and J ends, which lost 4 bases and 0 bases, there was a span of 16 bases. Germline CDR1 and CDR2: SGHRS and YFSETQ. The CDR3 DNA reads TGCGCCAGCAGCCCCCTCTTTCGGGGGTCAACTAATGAAAAACTGTTTTTT. This gives the protein CASSPLFRGSTNEKLFF.

This sequence joins TRBV30 and TRBJ2-5; 10 bases are a match to TRBD2. CDR3 length equals 15 residues. Germline assignment: CDR1 GTSNPN and CDR2 SVGIG (reference sequence). Trimming cost V 3 bases and J 5 bases; bases outside gene matches: 9. CDR3 loop: CAWSSPSGSVETQYF. For the CDR3, the DNA is TGTGCCTGGAGCTCGCCTAGCGGGAGTGTGGAGACCCAGTACTTC. The full variable domain, its missing parts supplied by reference TRBV30 and TRBJ2-5, is SQTIHQWPATLVQPVGSPLSLECTVEGTSNPNLYWYRQAAGRGLQLLFYSVGIGQISSEVPQNLSASRPQDRQFILSSKKLLLSDSGFYLCAWSSPSGSVETQYFGPGTRLLVL.

The chain employs TRBV5-1 and TRBJ1-4; D might be TRBD1 (5 bases). The V end lost 4 bases, the J end lost 1 base, and 14 bases lay between the germline ends. This CDR3 region has 16 residues. Germline CDR1 reads SGHRS; CDR2 reads YFSETQ. The CDR3: CASSRAGMETNEKLFF. The DNA of the CDR3 is TGCGCCAGCAGCCGGGCAGGGATGGAAACTAATGAAAAACTGTTTTTT.

V gene TRBV4-2 combines with J gene TRBJ2-1, with D hard to call. The CDR3 spans 14 residues. With 6 bases removed from V and 4 bases from J, the gap between germline ends came to 13 bases. Germline V gene data show CDR1 as LGHNA and CDR2 as YNFKEQ. The CDR3 nucleotides are TGTGCCAGCAGGGGTACGAACAGTTACAATGAGCAGTTCTTC. Its protein is CASRGTNSYNEQFF.

The chain has TRBV6-5 and TRBJ2-3; TRBD1 aligns across 7 bases. The junction had 11 bases not matched to a gene; V was cut back by 6 bases and J by 8 bases. The length of the CDR3 is 14 residues. Germline lookup yields CDR1 MNHEY and CDR2 SVGAGI. The DNA for the CDR3 is TGTGCCAGCAGGGTGCCGGGACAGCCAGGTACGCAGTATTTT. Its protein product is CASRVPGQPGTQYF.

This clone was detected only once. J is TRBJ2-1 and V is TRBV15; a weak D match, TRBD1 (5 bases). Trimming removed 1 base at V and 10 bases at J, with 11 bases between. The germline V gene has CDR1 LNHNV and CDR2 YYDKDF (reference sequence). The CDR3 has 13 residues. The CDR3 DNA follows: TGTGCCACCAGCAGAGGATACTCAGGGGAGCAGTTCTTC. Protein product: CATSRGYSGEQFF.

The chain is built from TRBV6-5 and TRBJ2-7; 10 bases align to TRBD1. Germline CDR1 MNHEY, CDR2 SVGAGI. J lost 6 bases, V lost 2 bases, and 7 bases had no gene match. The CDR3 is 15 amino acids. In DNA form, the CDR3 reads TGTGCCAGCAGTTACCAAGGGACAGGGGCGTCCGAGCAGTACTTC. It translates to CASSYQGTGASEQYF.